Below are 15 T cell receptor beta chains sequenced from a single sample in a study of T-cell memory formation after mild COVID-19. MiXCR, run by TCRdb on the 5' RACE reads, gives a single entry per CDR3 protein. The repertoire has about 470,000 distinct CDR3 sequences, roughly 23% of them found once; the top ten carry 9.5% to 15%. Sequenced sample: PBMCs or a T cell subset sorted from them (not recorded which). The receptor set was obtained from an adult woman who had mild COVID-19 (a few samples of this study predate the infection). Cell type and time point are not known.

The rearrangement uses TRBV7-9 and TRBJ1-2; 7 bases are shared with TRBD1. V shed 6 bases and J 3 bases; nucleotides not matched to a gene: 10. The germline V gene encodes CDR1 SEHNR and CDR2 FQNEAQ (reference sequence). There are 15 residues in the CDR3. The CDR3 spells CASRPDRAMHYGYTF. CDR3 DNA: TGTGCCAGCAGACCCGACAGGGCTATGCACTATGGCTACACCTTC. The variable domain in full, with the rest retrieved from reference TRBV7-9 and TRBJ1-2, is DTGVSQNPRHKITKRGQNVTFRCDPISEHNRLYWYRQTLGQGPEFLTYFQNEAQLEKSRLLSDRFSAERPKGSFSTLEIQRTEQGDSAMYLCASRPDRAMHYGYTFGSGTRLTVV.

This clonotype was detected only a few times. This chain connects TRBV12-3 or TRBV12-4 to TRBJ2-3; TRBD1 agrees at 7 bases. The trim removed 5 bases at V and 2 bases at J, leaving 7 bases unmatched. This CDR3 is built from 15 residues. CDR3 bases: TGTGCCAGCAGTGGGGACAGCTCGTCCACAGATACGCAGTATTTT. It yields the protein CASSGDSSSTDTQYF.

The chain combines TRBV11-2 with TRBJ2-7; 15 bases match TRBD2. The CDR3 runs 16 residues. The V gene end was trimmed by 5 bases and the J gene end by 12 bases; junction bases not matched to a gene: 14. Germline lookup yields CDR1 SGHAT and CDR2 FQNNGV. DNA of the CDR3: TGTGCCAGCAGCGGACTAGCGGGAGGGCCGGTCCCTAGACGGTACTTC. Translated: CASSGLAGGPVPRRYF.

The V gene is TRBV12-3 or TRBV12-4, the J gene TRBJ2-4; no definite D call. Trimming removed 8 bases from V and 1 base from J, with 18 bases in between. This CDR3 region has 16 residues. CDR3 protein: CASHAELARAKNIQYF. CDR3 nucleotides: TGTGCCAGCCACGCGGAGTTGGCACGTGCCAAAAACATTCAGTACTTC.

The gene calls are TRBV27 and TRBJ1-1, with no clear D. Trimming cost V 5 bases and J 8 bases, with 18 bases left between them. The CDR3 spans 14 residues. Per germline, CDR1 MNHEY and CDR2 SMNVEV (reference sequence). The CDR3 is CASSQYARRAEAFF. DNA of the CDR3: TGTGCCAGCAGTCAATATGCCCGTCGGGCCGAAGCTTTCTTT.

This clonotype has a count of ten or more. The V gene is TRBV24-1, the J gene TRBJ2-5, with TRBD1 identical over 7 bases. The CDR3 length is 17 residues. Germline V lookup: CDR1 KGHDR, CDR2 SFDVKD. V was clipped by 4 bases and J by 3 bases; unmatched bases: 13. The CDR3 loop is CATSDRGPGQWEETQYF. The CDR3 DNA follows: TGTGCCACCAGTGACCGTGGACCGGGACAGTGGGAAGAGACCCAGTACTTC.

This clonotype was seen more than once but under ten times. The CDR3 protein is CAWSRGRTNTGELFF. The CDR3 region has the DNA TGTGCCTGGAGTCGTGGGCGGACGAACACCGGGGAGCTGTTTTTT. The genes are TRBV30 and TRBJ2-2; the D is unclear. The germline V gene has CDR1 GTSNPN and CDR2 SVGIG (reference sequence). The CDR3 spans 15 residues. Trimming stripped 2 bases from V and 0 bases from J, with 10 bases between. Supplemented by reference TRBV30 and TRBJ2-2, the full variable domain reads SQTIHQWPATLVQPVGSPLSLECTVEGTSNPNLYWYRQAAGRGLQLLFYSVGIGQISSEVPQNLSASRPQDRQFILSSKKLLLSDSGFYLCAWSRGRTNTGELFFGEGSRLTVL.

In this sample, this clonotype turned up many times. The chain recombines TRBV5-1 with TRBJ2-1; tentatively, D is TRBD1 (6 bases). V lost 4 bases and J 5 bases, leaving 16 bases between the germline ends. CDR1 and CDR2 from the germline V gene are SGHRS and YFSETQ. The CDR3 has 15 amino acids. The chain's CDR3 is CASSPTGTNNNEQFF. The CDR3 nucleotides read TGCGCCAGCAGCCCCACCGGGACAAACAACAATGAGCAGTTCTTC.

This clonotype was found a few times. V is TRBV10-3 and J is TRBJ2-3; either TRBD1 or TRBD2 may supply D (5 bases each). The germline gives CDR1 ENHRY, CDR2 SYGVKD. The CDR3 is made up of 14 amino acids. V dropped 7 bases and J dropped 0 bases, with 11 bases sitting between them. Written as DNA, the CDR3 is TGTGCCATCAAGGCCGGGACGAGCACAGATACGCAGTATTTT. This encodes CAIKAGTSTDTQYF.

This clonotype occurred a few times. The chain recombines TRBV20-1 with TRBJ1-4; perhaps TRBD1 as D (6 bases). Germline V gives CDR1 DFQATT, CDR2 SNEGSKA (reference sequence). Trimming shortened V by 5 bases and J by 2 bases, and 15 bases separated the two germline ends. The CDR3 runs 15 residues. In nucleotides, the CDR3 is TGCAGTGCTTTAGAGGAGGGGGGGACTAATGAAAAACTGTTTTTT. Protein product: CSALEEGGTNEKLFF.

This chain uses TRBV29-1 with TRBJ1-5, with D possibly matching TRBD1 (6 bases). The V gene's germline CDR1 is SQVTM and CDR2 ANQGSEA. Trimming took off 7 bases at V and 3 bases at J, with 16 bases between the two ends. CDR3 length: 14 residues. In DNA form, the CDR3 reads TGCAGCGCCAGGGGTCCCCAGCCCAATCAGCCCCAGCATTTT. This codes for CSARGPQPNQPQHF.

J is TRBJ2-3 and V is TRBV20-1, with D perhaps given as TRBD1 or TRBD2 (5 bases each). Looked up from germline, CDR1 is DFQATT and CDR2 is SNEGSKA (reference sequence). Deletions cut 6 bases from V and 2 bases from J, with 15 bases between. The CDR3 contains 14 residues. The CDR3 is CSAVRGLHTDTQYF. CDR3 in DNA: TGCAGTGCCGTTCGGGGCCTTCACACAGATACGCAGTATTTT.

This clonotype was seen repeatedly, ten times or more. The V call is TRBV15, the J call TRBJ2-5; weak D call: TRBD2 (6 bases). Germline V gene lookup returns CDR1 LNHNV and CDR2 YYDKDF (reference sequence). This CDR3 has 15 amino acids. The V end lost 3 bases, the J end lost 4 bases, and 15 bases lay between the germline ends. Here the CDR3 DNA reads TGTGCCACCAGCAGCGGCTTCGGGACTGGAGAGACCCAGTACTTC. Amino acids: CATSSGFGTGETQYF.

In its sample, this clonotype was seen a few times. This chain joins TRBV7-6 and TRBJ2-5; 10 nucleotides line up with TRBD2. The CDR3 runs 17 residues. The germline CDR1 and CDR2 sequences are SGHVS and FNYEAQ. The junction had 8 bases not matched to a gene; V was cut back by 2 bases and J by 2 bases. The CDR3 DNA reads TGTGCCAGCAGCTTACGATCTAGCGGGAGAGTACAAGAGACCCAGTACTTC. Translation: CASSLRSSGRVQETQYF. The full variable domain, with the rest looked up from reference TRBV7-6 and TRBJ2-5, is GAGVSQSPRYKVTKRGQDVALRCDPISGHVSLYWYRQALGQGPEFLTYFNYEAQQDKSGLPNDRFSAERPEGSISTLTIQRTEQRDSAMYRCASSLRSSGRVQETQYFGPGTRLLVL.

The V call is TRBV24-1, the J call TRBJ2-7, with a tentative D call TRBD1 (6 bases). Trimming stripped 0 bases from V and 6 bases from J, with 8 bases between. CDR3 length: 13 residues. Germline CDR1 and CDR2: KGHDR and SFDVKD. The CDR3 protein is CATSDLTGLEQYF. In DNA, the CDR3 is TGTGCCACCAGTGATTTGACAGGGCTCGAGCAGTACTTC.